This T cell receptor beta chain was obtained from a study of regulatory T cells in long-lasting Graves disease. Time point noted: newly diagnosed GD, antithyroid drugs for less than 3 months. Making the TCR library involved RNA that had been extracted from PBMCs. This clonotype was picked up many times. Construction of TCR beta libraries relied on iRepertoire HTBI primers and on Arm-PCR targeting CDR3 regions. One entry per CDR3 protein results from TCRdb running MiXCR on the multiplex PCR reads. Among approximately 400,000 distinct CDR3 sequences, about 14% were seen once, and the ten largest hold 22%. Per the germline V gene, CDR1 is SQVTM and CDR2 is ANQGSEA. V was cut by 1 base and J by 3 bases, with 8 bases left in between. The CDR3 runs 13 residues.

This specimen consisted of peripheral blood mononuclear cells (PBMCs), obtained at new diagnosis, from a patient treated with antithyroid drugs. The chain joins TRBV29-1 to TRBJ2-3; tentative D call: TRBD2 (6 bases). The sequence derives from a female donor with Graves disease. The CDR3 sequence is CSVEVGRTDTQYF. CDR3 coding DNA: TGCAGCGTTGAAGTTGGGAGGACAGATACGCAGTATTTT.